This T cell receptor (beta chain) stems from a study of beta chain features in type 1 diabetes. V shed 1 base, J shed 8 bases, and the junction held 6 bases outside the gene matches. This CDR3 spans 15 amino acids. Germline V gene sequence: CDR1 KGHSH, CDR2 LQKENI. The study, taken as a whole, reports: cDNA-based sequencing might over-represent cells highly expressing TCR. Insertions were fewer and deletions more numerous at VDJ junctions in type 1 diabetes patients. The study found moderately but significantly shorter TCRB CDR3s in all four CD4+ subsets of Type 1 diabetes patients. The influence of HLA type on TCRB rearrangement stayed undetermined.

The investigators reverse transcribed all of the isolated RNA, so they sequenced expressed TCRB transcripts. Libraries were prepared by immunoSEQ multiplex PCR; TCRdb keeps only in-frame clonotypes and omits some of them. The sample contains around 710,000 clones, 9.5% to 15% of which appear only once. Comment on this clone: Its target is unknown.

The receptor's source is a man aged 25 to 45 with type 1 diabetes. Sequenced input: naive CD4+ T cells from blood. This rearrangement joins TRBV18 to TRBJ1-5, with 9 bases aligning to TRBD1. CDR3: CASSPQGQGLKPQHF. In DNA, the CDR3 is TGTGCCAGCTCACCACAAGGACAGGGGTTGAAGCCCCAGCATTTT.